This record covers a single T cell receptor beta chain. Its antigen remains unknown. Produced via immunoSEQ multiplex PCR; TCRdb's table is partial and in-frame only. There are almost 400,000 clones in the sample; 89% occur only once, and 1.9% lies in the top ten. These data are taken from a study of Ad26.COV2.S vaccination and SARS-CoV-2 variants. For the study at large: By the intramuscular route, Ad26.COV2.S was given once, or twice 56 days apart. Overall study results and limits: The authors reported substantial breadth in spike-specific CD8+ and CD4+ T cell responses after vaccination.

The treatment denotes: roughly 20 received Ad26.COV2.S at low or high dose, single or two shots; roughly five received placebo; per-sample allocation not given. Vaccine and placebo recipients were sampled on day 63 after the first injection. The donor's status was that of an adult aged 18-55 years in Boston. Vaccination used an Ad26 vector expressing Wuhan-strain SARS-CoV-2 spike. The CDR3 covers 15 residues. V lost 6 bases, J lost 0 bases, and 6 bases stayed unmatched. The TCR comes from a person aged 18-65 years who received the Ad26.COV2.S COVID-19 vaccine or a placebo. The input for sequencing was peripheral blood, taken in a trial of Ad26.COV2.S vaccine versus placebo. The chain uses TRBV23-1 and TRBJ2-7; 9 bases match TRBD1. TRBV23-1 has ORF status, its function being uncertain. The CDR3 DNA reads TGCGCCAGCAGGTTTCGGGACAGGGTCTCCTACGAGCAGTACTTC. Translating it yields CASRFRDRVSYEQYF.